The 30 T cell receptor beta chains reported below all come from one sample, sequenced in a study of CD8 T cells in Susac syndrome. Random hexamers were used to reverse transcribe an amount of roughly 0.5 to 1 ug RNA. One entry per CDR3 protein results from TCRdb running MiXCR on the immunoSEQ multiplex PCR reads. The data show fewer than 150,000 distinct CDR3 sequences, more than 75% seen once. The material sequenced was CD8+ T cells from PBMCs. Receptors originate from a human donor with multiple sclerosis.

CDR3 DNA sequence: TGTGCCAGCAGTTCTGGACAACCTTACAATGAGCAGTTCTTC. Protein product: CASSSGQPYNEQFF. The chain joins TRBV2 to TRBJ2-1, with D maybe TRBD1 (5 bases). Trimming cost V 5 bases and J 4 bases, with 12 bases left between them. The V gene's germline CDR1 is SNHLY and CDR2 FYNNEI. There are 14 residues in the CDR3.

The genes are TRBV27 and TRBJ2-6; D uncertain. The CDR3 covers 13 residues. Trimming cost V 4 bases and J 4 bases, with 5 bases left between them. Germline lookup yields CDR1 MNHEY and CDR2 SMNVEV (reference sequence). DNA for the CDR3: TGTGCCAGCAGTTATTCGGGGGCCAACGTCCTGACTTTC. Protein sequence: CASSYSGANVLTF.

The chain recombines TRBV11-2 with TRBJ2-7, with 9 bases lining up with TRBD2. This CDR3 spans 20 amino acids. Germline CDR1 is SGHAT and CDR2 is FQNNGV. The V and J ends lost 5 bases and 4 bases, in that order; junction bases with no gene match: 24. The DNA for the CDR3 is TGTGCCAGCAGCCCCCGTCCCGGCCTAGCGGGGAGGATAGGTTTGTACGAGCAGTACTTC. Protein: CASSPRPGLAGRIGLYEQYF.

V is TRBV28 and J is TRBJ1-1, with a tentative D call TRBD1 (6 bases). This CDR3 comprises 13 residues. Trimming took 8 bases from V and 4 from J, leaving 14 bases between them. The germline CDR1 and CDR2 sequences are MDHEN and SYDVKM. The CDR3 here is CASSDRLGTEAFF. The CDR3 nucleotides read TGTGCCAGCTCTGACAGGTTGGGCACTGAAGCTTTCTTT. Filled out from reference TRBV28 and TRBJ1-1, the complete variable domain reads DVKVTQSSRYLVKRTGEKVFLECVQDMDHENMFWYRQDPGLGLRLIYFSYDVKMKEKGDIPEGYSVSREKKERFSLILESASTNQTSMYLCASSDRLGTEAFFGQGTRLTVV.

The genes are TRBV7-9 and TRBJ2-3; possibly TRBD2 for D (6 bases). Trimming shortened V by 5 bases and J by 2 bases, and 11 bases separated the two germline ends. The germline CDR1 and CDR2 sequences are SEHNR and FQNEAQ (reference sequence). The CDR3 is 14 amino acids. The CDR3 reads CASSREFNTDTQYF. CDR3 sequence (DNA): TGTGCCAGCAGCCGGGAGTTCAACACAGATACGCAGTATTTT.

The rearrangement joins TRBV5-6 to TRBJ1-2; D is unclear. Germline V gene data show CDR1 as SGHDT and CDR2 as YYEEEE. This CDR3 region has 16 residues. Trimming took off 4 bases at V and 4 bases at J, with 20 bases between the two ends. CDR3 bases: TGTGCCAGCAGCCTTCGCCCTCTAGACACCGCCTATGGCTACACCTTC. Translated, it gives CASSLRPLDTAYGYTF. The whole variable domain, filled in from reference TRBV5-6 and TRBJ1-2, reads DAGVTQSPTHLIKTRGQQVTLRCSPKSGHDTVSWYQQALGQGPQFIFQYYEEEERQRGNFPDRFSGHQFPNYSSELNVNALLLGDSALYLCASSLRPLDTAYGYTFGSGTRLTVV.

The V call is TRBV5-1, the J call TRBJ2-7; D gene uncertain. CDR3 length: 14 amino acids. V was clipped by 0 bases and J by 5 bases, with 12 bases between them. CDR1 and CDR2 (germline): SGHRS, YFSETQ. CDR3 nucleotide sequence: TGCGCCAGCAGCTTGGGGATGGGGTTGAACGAGCAGTACTTC. Protein product: CASSLGMGLNEQYF. Together with reference TRBV5-1 and TRBJ2-7, the CDR3 gives the full variable domain: KAGVTQTPRYLIKTRGQQVTLSCSPISGHRSVSWYQQTPGQGLQFLFEYFSETQRNKGNFPGRFSGRQFSNSRSEMNVSTLELGDSALYLCASSLGMGLNEQYFGPGTRLTVT.

V is TRBV3-1 and J is TRBJ2-5; TRBD2 agrees at 8 bases. CDR1 and CDR2 from the germline V gene are LGHDT and YNNKEL (reference sequence). V was pared by 1 base and J by 6 bases, with 4 bases of the junction left unmatched. The CDR3 spans 14 residues. The CDR3 DNA reads as TGTGCCAGCAGCCAAGTTGAGCGGGAGAAGACCCAGTACTTC. This translates into CASSQVEREKTQYF.

The chain recombines TRBV29-1 with TRBJ2-1; D not certain. Trimming cost V 4 bases and J 9 bases, with 7 bases left between them. This CDR3 is 10 amino acids long. CDR1 and CDR2 from the germline V gene are SQVTM and ANQGSEA. This CDR3 reads CSVVEFEQFF. The CDR3 DNA reads as TGCAGCGTTGTGGAATTTGAGCAGTTCTTC.

CDR3 coding DNA: TGCAGTGCTAGAGGGAGAATAGCGGGATCGGGGGTCGAGCAGTACTTC. This encodes CSARGRIAGSGVEQYF. This chain links TRBV20-1 with TRBJ2-7, with 8 nucleotides matching TRBD2. V lost 1 base, J lost 6 bases, and 14 bases stayed unmatched. Germline CDR1 is DFQATT and CDR2 is SNEGSKA (reference sequence). The CDR3 extends over 16 amino acids.

This sequence joins TRBV27 and TRBJ1-2, with a possible D match to TRBD1 (5 bases). Germline-derived CDR1 and CDR2 are MNHEY and SMNVEV (reference sequence). The ends were cut back, 1 base at V and 4 bases at J, with 13 bases in the middle. CDR3 length: 15 amino acids. In DNA, the CDR3 is TGTGCCAGCAGTTTATTCCCAGGGTACTCCTATGGCTACACCTTC. Translating gives CASSLFPGYSYGYTF.

This clonotype appeared a single time. The chain recombines TRBV29-1 with TRBJ1-2; D remains ambiguous. V lost 4 bases and J 4 bases, leaving 7 bases between the germline ends. This CDR3 is 11 amino acids long. In germline, CDR1 is SQVTM, CDR2 ANQGSEA. CDR3 amino acids: CSVVMIYGYTF. As DNA, the CDR3 is TGCAGCGTTGTGATGATCTATGGCTACACCTTC.

The V and J genes are TRBV28 and TRBJ2-7; D possibly uses TRBD1 or TRBD2 (5 bases each). The CDR3 is made up of 15 amino acids. V dropped 5 bases and J dropped 2 bases, with 16 bases sitting between them. Per germline, CDR1 MDHEN and CDR2 SYDVKM. CDR3 sequence (DNA): TGTGCCAGCAGTCCGTACCCGGGACGTACCTACGAGCAGTACTTC. It specifies CASSPYPGRTYEQYF.

The chain recombines TRBV7-9 with TRBJ2-1, with 11 bases matching TRBD2. The germline CDR1 and CDR2 sequences are SEHNR and FQNEAQ (reference sequence). Trimming cost V 4 bases and J 3 bases; bases outside gene matches: 5. There are 16 residues in the CDR3. The CDR3 DNA reads as TGTGCCAGCAGCTCGCCGACTAGCGGGATCTACAATGAGCAGTTCTTC. Its protein product is CASSSPTSGIYNEQFF.

This rearrangement joins TRBV5-6 to TRBJ1-2; TRBD1 aligns across 8 bases. This CDR3 is 15 amino acids long. Looked up from germline, CDR1 is SGHDT and CDR2 is YYEEEE. The ends lost 4 bases at V and 2 bases at J; junction bases unmatched: 7. CDR3 sequence reads: CASSPGTGFNYGYTF. CDR3 nucleotides: TGTGCCAGCAGCCCGGGGACAGGCTTCAACTATGGCTACACCTTC.

This rearrangement joins TRBV27 to TRBJ2-5; 9 nucleotides match TRBD1. This CDR3 is built from 13 residues. Looked up from germline, CDR1 is MNHEY and CDR2 is SMNVEV (reference sequence). The V and J ends lost 6 bases and 3 bases, in that order; junction bases with no gene match: 2. In DNA form, the CDR3 reads TGTGCCAGCAGACAGGGGGCTGAAGAGACCCAGTACTTC. It encodes CASRQGAEETQYF.

The gene calls are TRBV12-3 or TRBV12-4 and TRBJ1-2; a possible D gene is TRBD1 (6 bases). The CDR3 extends over 14 amino acids. V was pared by 5 bases and J by 6 bases, with 16 bases between. CDR3 DNA: TGTGCCAGCAGTCCCCTGGGGGCGGTCGATGGCTACACCTTC. Its translation is CASSPLGAVDGYTF.

V and J are TRBV3-1 and TRBJ1-2; tentative D call: TRBD1 (6 bases). With 5 bases removed from V and 0 bases from J, the gap between germline ends came to 19 bases. From germline, CDR1 is LGHDT and CDR2 YNNKEL (reference sequence). This CDR3 has 17 residues. The chain's CDR3 is CASSDVGTIRANYGYTF. CDR3 nucleotides: TGTGCCAGCAGCGACGTAGGGACAATTCGGGCTAACTATGGCTACACCTTC.

J is TRBJ2-1 and V is TRBV3-1; D is perhaps TRBD2 (5 bases). V lost 3 bases and J 5 bases, leaving 8 bases between the germline ends. The germline V gene has CDR1 LGHDT and CDR2 YNNKEL (reference sequence). The CDR3 extends over 13 amino acids. The chain's CDR3 is CASSHTRDNEQFF. DNA of the CDR3: TGTGCCAGCAGCCACACTAGAGACAATGAGCAGTTCTTC.

CDR3 in amino acids: CASSQVSNTGELFF. DNA of the CDR3: TGCGCCAGCAGCCAAGTCTCGAACACCGGGGAGCTGTTTTTT. The chain employs TRBV4-3 and TRBJ2-2; D remains ambiguous. The CDR3 length is 14 residues. Trimming stripped 1 base from V and 0 bases from J, with 3 bases between. Germline V CDR1 and CDR2: LGHNA, YSLEER.

This clonotype was detected only once. V is TRBV4-1 and J is TRBJ2-7, with no clear D. Germline CDR1 and CDR2: MGHRA and YSYEKL. The CDR3 spans 14 residues. V was cut by 0 bases and J by 3 bases, with 9 bases left in between. The CDR3 reads CASSQDLMIYEQYF. CDR3 DNA sequence: TGCGCCAGCAGCCAAGATTTAATGATCTACGAGCAGTACTTC.

This rearrangement joins TRBV18 to TRBJ2-5, with a weak D call TRBD2 (5 bases). The CDR3 loop spans 14 amino acids. V gave up 6 bases and J gave up 2 bases, with 13 bases separating them. Germline V CDR1 and CDR2: KGHSH, LQKENI. CDR3 nucleotide sequence: TGTGCCAGCTCCCCCTCACTAGATCAAGAGACCCAGTACTTC. Amino acids: CASSPSLDQETQYF.

The table lists this clonotype with a count of one. One end of the junction varies from germline; a read error may be responsible. This sequence joins TRBV5-6 and TRBJ1-1; D gene uncertain. Germline V lookup: CDR1 SGHDT, CDR2 YYEEEE. This CDR3 spans 13 amino acids. The CDR3 spells CASTLIGGTEAFF. In nucleotides, the CDR3 is TGTGCCAGCACCTTGATTGGAGGCACTGAAGCTTTCTTT.

V and J are TRBV2 and TRBJ2-7, with a tentative D call TRBD1 (5 bases). This CDR3 contains 11 residues. Germline loops: CDR1 SNHLY, CDR2 FYNNEI. The V end was cut by 8 bases, the J end by 3 bases, with 8 bases between. Here the CDR3 reads CASLDSYEQYF. The CDR3 DNA follows: TGTGCCAGCCTAGACAGCTACGAGCAGTACTTC.

CDR3 nucleotide sequence: TGTGCCAGCAGCCCTGTGAACACCGGGGAGCTGTTTTTT. Residues: CASSPVNTGELFF. The chain couples TRBV16 to TRBJ2-2; no clear D. V was pared by 4 bases and J by 1 base, with 4 bases between. Germline V gene lookup returns CDR1 KGHSY and CDR2 FQNENV. This CDR3 spans 13 amino acids.

The chain combines TRBV7-8 with TRBJ2-7, with D possibly being TRBD1 or TRBD2 (5 bases each). CDR3 length: 15 amino acids. Germline values: CDR1 SGHVS, CDR2 FQNEAQ. Trimming took 1 base from V and 7 from J, leaving 17 bases between them. The chain's CDR3 is CASSLVGAPVEEQYF. As DNA, the CDR3 is TGTGCCAGCAGCTTAGTCGGGGCGCCGGTGGAAGAGCAGTACTTC.

The chain uses TRBV20-1 and TRBJ2-1; 12 bases agree with TRBD2. V lost 6 bases to trimming and J lost 5 bases; unmatched junction nucleotides: 8. CDR1 is DFQATT and CDR2 is SNEGSKA in the germline V gene (reference sequence). The CDR3 is 15 amino acids. The CDR3 is CSAIWTSGTHNEQFF. CDR3 in DNA: TGCAGTGCGATCTGGACTAGCGGGACCCACAATGAGCAGTTCTTC.

The chain uses TRBV19 and TRBJ1-5, with a possible D match to TRBD1 (6 bases). The V end was cut by 8 bases, the J end by 4 bases, with 27 bases between. In germline, CDR1 is LNHDA, CDR2 SQIVND (reference sequence). The CDR3 runs 18 residues. CDR3 sequence reads: CASDLQGPRLLGNQPQHF. Here the CDR3 DNA reads TGTGCCAGTGACCTACAGGGACCGCGGCTTTTGGGTAATCAGCCCCAGCATTTT.

The chain joins TRBV4-1 to TRBJ2-1; TRBD2 matches 9 bases. The CDR3 has 15 residues. After removal of 5 bases from V and 7 bases from J, the junction contained 9 bases not matched to a gene. Germline loops: CDR1 MGHRA, CDR2 YSYEKL. CDR3 coding DNA: TGCGCCAGCAGCTCTCGGGGTAGCGGGAGTAATGAGCAGTTCTTC. Translated: CASSSRGSGSNEQFF.

V and J are TRBV4-3 and TRBJ2-3, with TRBD2 as a possible D gene (6 bases). The V gene lost 0 bases and the J gene lost 0 bases, with 7 bases spanning the gap. The length of the CDR3 is 15 residues. Germline V CDR1 and CDR2: LGHNA, YSLEER. The CDR3 DNA reads as TGCGCCAGCAGCCAAGACGGGACTAGCACAGATACGCAGTATTTT. Its translation is CASSQDGTSTDTQYF.